These T cell receptor beta chains were read from a single sample in a study of monozygotic twins with inflammatory bowel disease. Using the 5' RACE reads, TCRdb records one entry per CDR3 protein without DNA. This specimen shows about 170,000 distinct CDR3 sequences; the ten leading clones hold about 2.7%. The sample comprised blood. The source is a human donor with ulcerative colitis or Crohn's disease, or a healthy co-twin of an affected twin (not recorded which). Each CDR3 is given with its conserved first and last residue.

CDR3aa,v_gene,j_gene
CASTPLAGVGFTDTQYF,TRBV2,TRBJ2-3
CASSVRGISSYNEQFF,TRBV9,TRBJ2-1
CASGGGRQLSGANVLTF,TRBV28,TRBJ2-6
CASSLGQGIYNEQFF,TRBV5-1,TRBJ2-1
CSAPGASGRAIGYNEQFF,TRBV20-1,TRBJ2-1
CAIGAGERADTQYF,TRBV10-3,TRBJ2-3
CASAGTGFAGANVLTF,TRBV5-1,TRBJ2-6
CASSIDTPGHGYTF,TRBV19,TRBJ1-2
CAWVLAGTLSHEQFF,TRBV30,TRBJ2-1
CSVADGTGRDQPQHF,TRBV29-1,TRBJ1-5
CASRGQRTDTQYF,TRBV18,TRBJ2-3
CASRILAGEDTDTQYF,TRBV27,TRBJ2-3
CASSLGGIRNQPQHF,TRBV7-9,TRBJ1-5
CASSSQGQAEYGYTF,TRBV7-2,TRBJ1-2
CASSTKEVAGAYEQYF,TRBV5-4,TRBJ2-7
CASSSGLDNEQFF,TRBV7-3,TRBJ2-1
CASSYTGTGVHEQYF,TRBV16,TRBJ2-7
CAWSGVLVTEAFF,TRBV30,TRBJ1-1
CASSFPSELRTDTQYF,TRBV28,TRBJ2-3
CASSGQHNSPLHF,TRBV6-1,TRBJ1-6
CSDRGENNSPLHF,TRBV20-1,TRBJ1-6
CSVRDRREGGGYTF,TRBV29-1,TRBJ1-2
CAWSTQRNIQYF,TRBV30,TRBJ2-4
CASSQELAAYNEQFF,TRBV4-3,TRBJ2-1
CASGSGPYNEQFF,TRBV6-2/TRBV6-3,TRBJ2-1
CASFGGTGSYEQYF,TRBV28,TRBJ2-7
CASSPRTSGRSRYEQYF,TRBV7-2,TRBJ2-7
CASSAQQNQPQHF,TRBV12-3/TRBV12-4,TRBJ1-5
CASSPRDRGHYEQYF,TRBV5-4,TRBJ2-7
CASSLGRNEKLFF,TRBV5-1,TRBJ1-4
CAISEGASTETQYF,TRBV10-3,TRBJ2-5
CSASTSGRGYDNEQFF,TRBV20-1,TRBJ2-1
CASSILLAGGVNEQFF,TRBV19,TRBJ2-1
CATSDFLGQGARTGELFF,TRBV24-1,TRBJ2-2
CASSVARAGGQFF,TRBV9,TRBJ2-1
CASLAGGRSYNEQFF,TRBV21-1,TRBJ2-1
CSAGLAGDVQYF,TRBV20-1,TRBJ2-7
CASQRTGSYEQYF,TRBV7-6,TRBJ2-7
CASREAATPGGYTF,TRBV2,TRBJ1-2
CASSWASGNTGELFF,TRBV9,TRBJ2-2
CSAHFGLAESPNEQFF,TRBV20-1,TRBJ2-1
CSAPRDHSPLHF,TRBV20-1,TRBJ1-6
CSARRRGRDGEQFF,TRBV20-1,TRBJ2-1
CASSESRDRGQGTYSGNTIYF,TRBV25-1,TRBJ1-3
CASRQVDSGANVLTF,TRBV5-4,TRBJ2-6
CASSFLDGKNTEAFF,TRBV7-9,TRBJ1-1
CASSPQGTSYNEQFF,TRBV25-1,TRBJ2-1
CSARQVSNQPQHF,TRBV20-1,TRBJ1-5